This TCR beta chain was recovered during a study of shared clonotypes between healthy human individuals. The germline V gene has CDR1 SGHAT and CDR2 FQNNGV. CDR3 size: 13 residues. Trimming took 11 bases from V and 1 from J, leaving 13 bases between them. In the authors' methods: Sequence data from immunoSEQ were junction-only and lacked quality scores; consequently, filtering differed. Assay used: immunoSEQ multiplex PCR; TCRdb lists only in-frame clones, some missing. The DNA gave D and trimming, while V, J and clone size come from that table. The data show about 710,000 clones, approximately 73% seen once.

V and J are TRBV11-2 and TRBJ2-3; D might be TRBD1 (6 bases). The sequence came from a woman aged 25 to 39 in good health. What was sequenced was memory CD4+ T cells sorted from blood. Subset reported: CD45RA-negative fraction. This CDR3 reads CAGETGGTDTQYF. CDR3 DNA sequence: TGTGCCGGTGAGACAGGAGGCACAGATACGCAGTATTTT.